This T cell receptor (beta chain) was observed in a study of cytomegalovirus exposure and HLA in healthy donors. Overall study: From HLA-typed donors, an early data release held about 92 million unique TCRs.

With 60 Vbeta and 13 Jbeta primers, the PCR was carried out. Profiling relied on immunoSEQ multiplex PCR, and the TCRdb table lists in-frame clones only, not all of them. The sample lists 95,000 to 150,000 clones, roughly 74% seen once, with around 4% in the top ten. Study-wide results and caveats: Productive status was seen about 87% or about 30% of the time for most TCR beta V segments in an earlier analysis.

The J segment lost 0 bases and the V segment lost 3 bases, leaving 2 bases of the junction unmatched. Germline-derived CDR1 and CDR2 are SGHRS and YFSETQ. The CDR3 totals 14 residues. For this clone: Its antigen remains unknown.

Sequences were obtained from PBMCs. V gene TRBV5-1 combines with J gene TRBJ2-7, with 8 bases identical to TRBD1. The receptor was derived from a woman between 45 and 65 years old in good health and CMV-seropositive. CDR3 bases: TGCGCCAGCAGCTGGACAGGGCGCTCCTACGAGCAGTACTTC. Its translation: CASSWTGRSYEQYF.